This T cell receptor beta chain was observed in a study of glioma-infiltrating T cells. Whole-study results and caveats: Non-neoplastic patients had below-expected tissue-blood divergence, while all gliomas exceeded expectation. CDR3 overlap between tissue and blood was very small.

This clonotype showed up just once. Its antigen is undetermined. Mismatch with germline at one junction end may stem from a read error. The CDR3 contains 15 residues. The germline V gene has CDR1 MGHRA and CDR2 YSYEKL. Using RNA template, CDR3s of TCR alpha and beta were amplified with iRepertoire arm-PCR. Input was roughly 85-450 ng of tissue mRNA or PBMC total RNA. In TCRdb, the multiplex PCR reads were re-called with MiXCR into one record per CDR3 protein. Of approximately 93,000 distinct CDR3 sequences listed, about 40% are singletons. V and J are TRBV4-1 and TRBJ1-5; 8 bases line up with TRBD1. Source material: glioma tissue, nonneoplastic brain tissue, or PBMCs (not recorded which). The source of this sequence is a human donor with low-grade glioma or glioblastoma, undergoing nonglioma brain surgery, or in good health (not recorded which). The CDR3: CASSQANRGDQPQRF. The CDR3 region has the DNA TGCGCCAGCAGCCAAGCTAACAGGGGGGATCAGCCCCAGCGTTTT.